Included here is one TCR beta chain sequence, with context. Which antigen it targets is not known. No base quality values were provided; no much bigger clone lies one nucleotide off. The germline V end is reduced by 4 bases and the J end by 3 bases; junction bases left unmatched: 10. Based on the germline V gene, the CDR1 and CDR2 sequences are SGHRS and YFSETQ. Taken from cysteine to phenylalanine, the CDR3 has 15 residues. Here the CDR3 DNA is all that survives: 45 bases in frame from base 1. This entry comes from a study of blood T cell repertoires in COVID-19 (dated by TCRdb to 2020 to 2022). Some background on the complete study: The collaborator samples originated in the United States, Italy and Spain and spanned the acute and convalescent phases of COVID-19. Samples were obtained from the ongoing ImmuneRACE study (first 160 participants) and from over 1,000 subjects provided by 6 global collaborators. The dataset comprised deeply sampled blood TCRbeta repertoires from subjects exposed to, actively infected with, or recovered from COVID-19. Where available, HLA class I and class II types were taken from metadata supplied by the sample provider and were not determined by assay-based typing. The sample metadata nearly always contained a de-identified subject ID, COVID-19 status, age in years and sex. The material from the prospective study consisted of cDNA or gDNA derived from T cells, B-cell-depleted T cells, or PBMCs. The repertoires were made available in a free public database intended to serve as a resource for research on the immune response to SARS-CoV-2.

Summary of the overall study and its limitations: The quantity of clinical and demographic metadata differed by source and by participant and was supplied without curation.

At one collaborating source in Seattle, patients were enrolled during active infection and were followed longitudinally through the course of disease. Collaborating institutions collected whole blood in K2EDTA tubes following their own protocols. For TCRbeta analysis, collaborators shipped samples as frozen whole blood, isolated PBMCs, or DNA extracted from either of those sample types. TCRbeta CDR3 regions were amplified from genomic DNA using the immunoSEQ Assay, a bias-controlled multiplex PCR. Per the source publication's procedure: The number of nucleated cells in each sample was estimated by amplification of reference gene primers within the assay. Sequence reads were collapsed and filtered to measure the absolute abundance of every unique TCRbeta CDR3 rearrangement. Productive Simpson clonality was computed per sample as the square root of Simpson's diversity index over productive rearrangements. TCRdb took this table from immuneACCESS and kept in-frame rearrangements with V and J called. Such tables lack part of the clones; where checked against another copy, unresolved V genes explain under half of the gap, and the rest is unexplained. The V and J calls and clone size come from that table; D and trimming were worked out from the DNA. The sample yields 300,000 to 400,000 clones; 89% were counted once. 3% of the sample lies in the top ten.

This TCR derives from a woman aged 25 to 39 with COVID-19, enrolled during active disease. Sequencing input: peripheral blood. The chain is encoded by TRBV5-1 joined to TRBJ2-7, and 7 junctional nucleotides match TRBD2. The CDR3 here reads CASSQGLVGRYEQYF. The nucleotide sequence is given as TGCGCCAGCAGCCAAGGACTAGTCGGTCGCTACGAGCAGTACTTC.